This TCR beta chain was retrieved from a study of T-cell memory formation after mild COVID-19. On the study more broadly: Most TCR clusters belonged to a single donor. Study conclusions and caveats: Cross-reactive memory apparently joined, as some responding clones appeared in pre-infection memory. Clones that contracted clustered mainly in CM and EM if CD4+ and in EMRA if CD8+.

TCRdb used MiXCR to reprocess the 5' RACE reads, holding one entry per CDR3 protein. The data contain about 250,000 distinct CDR3 sequences, less than 20% of them singletons. A few counts support this clonotype. The antigen remains undetermined. CDR3 size: 15 residues. Germline V gives CDR1 SGHTA, CDR2 FQGTGA. The ends lost 4 bases at V and 0 bases at J; junction bases unmatched: 2. This chain connects TRBV7-3 to TRBJ2-2; TRBD2 matches at 7 bases. The receptor's source is an adult woman who had mild COVID-19 (a few samples of this study predate the infection). Cell type and time point are not known. The sequencing sample was made of PBMCs or a T cell subset sorted from them (not recorded which). The CDR3 spells CASSSGRANTGELFF. The CDR3 DNA is TGTGCCAGCAGCTCGGGGAGGGCGAACACCGGGGAGCTGTTTTTT.